This TCR beta chain was found in a study of CD8 T cells in ankylosing spondylitis. Study observations and caveats: One TCR beta motif, made up of roughly eight highly homologous variants, appeared characteristic of ankylosing spondylitis blood.

TCRdb redid the calling of the 5' RACE reads with MiXCR, one entry per CDR3 protein. The sample holds approximately 400,000 distinct CDR3 sequences, about 15% seen once. The J segment lost 5 bases and the V segment lost 6 bases, leaving 9 bases of the junction unmatched. The germline gives CDR1 DFQATT, CDR2 SNEGSKA (reference sequence). The CDR3 is made up of 14 amino acids. As regards this clonotype: Its antigen remains unknown.

This TCR was recovered from a male donor with ankylosing spondylitis. The chain joins TRBV20-1 to TRBJ2-1, with 8 bases lining up with TRBD2. The material sequenced was blood, either unsorted or a sorted T cell fraction (not recorded which). The CDR3 loop is CSAPPGGRDNEQFF. CDR3 coding DNA: TGCAGTGCACCCCCGGGAGGGCGAGACAATGAGCAGTTCTTC.